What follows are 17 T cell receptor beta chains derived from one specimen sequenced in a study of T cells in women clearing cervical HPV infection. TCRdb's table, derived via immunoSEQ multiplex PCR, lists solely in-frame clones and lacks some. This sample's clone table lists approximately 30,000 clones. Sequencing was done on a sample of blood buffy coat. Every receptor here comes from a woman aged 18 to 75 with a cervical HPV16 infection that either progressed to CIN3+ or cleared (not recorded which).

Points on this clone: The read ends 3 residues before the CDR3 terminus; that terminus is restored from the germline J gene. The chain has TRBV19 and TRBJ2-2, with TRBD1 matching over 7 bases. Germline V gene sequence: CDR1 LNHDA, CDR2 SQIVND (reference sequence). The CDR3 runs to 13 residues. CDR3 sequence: CATSGQPNEKLFF. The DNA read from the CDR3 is TGTGCCACCTCGGGACAGCCTAATGAAAAG. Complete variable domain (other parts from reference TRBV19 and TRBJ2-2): DGGITQSPKYLFRKEGQNVTLSCEQNLNHDAMYWYRQDPGQGLRLIYYSQIVNDFQKGDIAEGYSVSREKKESFPLTVTSAQKNPTAFYLCATSGQPNEKLFFGEGSRLTVL.

The CDR3 sequence: CSVGESYEQYF. The CDR3 DNA, read in part, is TGCAGCGTCGGGGAGTCTTACGAG. The J gene is TRBJ2-7, the V gene TRBV29-1; D might be TRBD2 (5 bases). The read finishes 3 residues shy of the CDR3 end, and the germline J gene is used to complete it. The V end was cut by 6 bases, the J end by 4 bases, with 10 bases between. The CDR3 is made up of 11 amino acids. CDR1 is SQVTM, CDR2 ANQGSEA, per germline.

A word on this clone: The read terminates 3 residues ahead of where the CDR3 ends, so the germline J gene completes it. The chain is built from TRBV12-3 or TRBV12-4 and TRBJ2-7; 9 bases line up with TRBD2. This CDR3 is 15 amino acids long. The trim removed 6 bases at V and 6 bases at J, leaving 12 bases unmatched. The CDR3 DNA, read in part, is TGTGCCAGCAGATCCCCGGCGGGAGGGCCGGGCGAG. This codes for CASRSPAGGPGE. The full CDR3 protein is CASRSPAGGPGEQYF.

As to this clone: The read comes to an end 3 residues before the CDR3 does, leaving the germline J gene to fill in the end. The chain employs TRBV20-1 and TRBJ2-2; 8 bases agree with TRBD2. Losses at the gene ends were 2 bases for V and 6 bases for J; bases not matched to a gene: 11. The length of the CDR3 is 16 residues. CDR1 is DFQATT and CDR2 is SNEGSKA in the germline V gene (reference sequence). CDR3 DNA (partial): TGCAGTGCTAGACCGGATTCCGGGACTAGGGCCGGGGAG. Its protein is CSARPDSGTRAGE. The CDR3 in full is CSARPDSGTRAGELFF.

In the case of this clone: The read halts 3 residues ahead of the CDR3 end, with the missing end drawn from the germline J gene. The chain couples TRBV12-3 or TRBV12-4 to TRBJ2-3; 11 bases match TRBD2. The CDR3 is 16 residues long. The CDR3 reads CASSLDLAGGSETQYF. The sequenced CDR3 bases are TGTGCCAGCAGTCTAGACCTAGCGGGAGGTTCTGAGACG.

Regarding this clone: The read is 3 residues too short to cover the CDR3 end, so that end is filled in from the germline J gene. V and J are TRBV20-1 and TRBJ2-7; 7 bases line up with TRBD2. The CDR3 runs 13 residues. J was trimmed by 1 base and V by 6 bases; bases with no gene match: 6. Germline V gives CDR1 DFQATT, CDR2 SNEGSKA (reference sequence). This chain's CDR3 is CSAILAASYEQYF. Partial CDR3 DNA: TGCAGTGCCATTCTAGCGGCGTCCTACGAG.

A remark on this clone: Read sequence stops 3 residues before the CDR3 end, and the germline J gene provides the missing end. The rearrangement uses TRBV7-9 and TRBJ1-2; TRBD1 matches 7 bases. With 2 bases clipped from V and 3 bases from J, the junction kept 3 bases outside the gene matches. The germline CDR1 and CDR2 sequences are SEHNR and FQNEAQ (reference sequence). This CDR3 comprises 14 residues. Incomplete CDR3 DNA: TGTGCCAGCAGCTTAAGACAGGGACACTATGGC. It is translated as CASSLRQGHYG. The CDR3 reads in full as CASSLRQGHYGYTF.

The CDR3 reads CASSDSRQGVYEQYF. Partial CDR3 DNA: TGTGCCAGCAGTGACTCTAGACAGGGGGTCTACGAG. J is TRBJ2-7 and V is TRBV6-4, with 9 bases aligning to TRBD1. Read coverage stops 3 residues before the CDR3 terminus; the germline J gene supplies the remainder. The CDR3 runs 15 residues. Germline lookup yields CDR1 MRHNA and CDR2 SNTAGT. V trimming: 0 bases; J trimming: 3 bases; junction bases outside the gene matches: 3.

Incomplete CDR3 DNA: TGTGCCAGCAGTCCTACAGACAGCCTAAATTCACCA. Translating it yields CASSPTDSLNSP. The entire CDR3 reads CASSPTDSLNSPLFF. V usage is TRBV2 and J usage is TRBJ1-4; possible D gene TRBD1, 5 bases. The read ends 3 residues early relative to the CDR3; the germline J gene fills the gap. Germline V gene data show CDR1 as SNHLY and CDR2 as FYNNEI. The CDR3 contains 15 residues.

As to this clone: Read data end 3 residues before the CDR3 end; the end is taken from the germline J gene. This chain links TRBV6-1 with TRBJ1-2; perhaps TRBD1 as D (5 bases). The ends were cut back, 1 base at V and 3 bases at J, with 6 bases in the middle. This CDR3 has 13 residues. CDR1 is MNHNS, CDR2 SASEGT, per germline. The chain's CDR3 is CASSEGGDYGYTF. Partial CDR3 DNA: TGTGCCAGCAGTGAAGGGGGGGACTATGGC.

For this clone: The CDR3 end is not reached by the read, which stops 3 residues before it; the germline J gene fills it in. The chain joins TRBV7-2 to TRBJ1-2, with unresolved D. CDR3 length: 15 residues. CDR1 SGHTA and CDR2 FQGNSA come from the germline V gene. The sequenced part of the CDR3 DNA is TGTGCCAGCAGCTTAGCTGCAGGCACGTACAATGAC. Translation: CASSLAAGTYND. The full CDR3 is CASSLAAGTYNDYTF.

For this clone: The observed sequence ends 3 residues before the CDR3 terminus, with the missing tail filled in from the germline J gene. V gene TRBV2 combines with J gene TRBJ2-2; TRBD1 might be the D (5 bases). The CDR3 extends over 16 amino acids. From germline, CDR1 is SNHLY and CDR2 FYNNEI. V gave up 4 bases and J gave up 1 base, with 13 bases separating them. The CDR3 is CASSVGGAENTGELFF. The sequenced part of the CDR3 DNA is TGTGCCAGCAGTGTAGGTGGGGCAGAGAACACCGGGGAG.

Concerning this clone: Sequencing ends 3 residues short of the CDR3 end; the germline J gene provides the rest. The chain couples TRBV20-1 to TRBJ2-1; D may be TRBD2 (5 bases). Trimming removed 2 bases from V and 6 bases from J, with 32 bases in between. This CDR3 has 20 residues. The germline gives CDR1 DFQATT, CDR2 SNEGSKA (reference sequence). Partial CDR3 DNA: TGCAGTGCTAGAATCCCATATCGAGGGAACTACGCGGACGCGGGCAATGAG. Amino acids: CSARIPYRGNYADAGNE. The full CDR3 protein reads CSARIPYRGNYADAGNEQFF.

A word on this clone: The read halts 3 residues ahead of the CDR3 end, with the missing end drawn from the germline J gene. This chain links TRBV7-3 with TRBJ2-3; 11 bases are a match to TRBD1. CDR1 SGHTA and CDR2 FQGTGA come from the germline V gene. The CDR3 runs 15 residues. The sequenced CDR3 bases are TGTGCCAGCAGCCTTACCGGGACAGGGGGAGAGACG. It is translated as CASSLTGTGGET. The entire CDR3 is CASSLTGTGGETQYF.

The CDR3 loop is CASSQQGGDQPQHF. The part of the CDR3 DNA that was read is TGCGCCAGCAGCCAACAGGGAGGCGATCAGCCC. The chain carries TRBV5-1 and TRBJ1-5, with a tentative D call TRBD1 (6 bases). The read comes to an end 3 residues before the CDR3 does, leaving the germline J gene to fill in the end. Between the trimmed V and J ends, which lost 4 bases and 5 bases, there was a span of 13 bases. The germline CDR1 and CDR2 sequences are SGHRS and YFSETQ. The CDR3 covers 14 residues.

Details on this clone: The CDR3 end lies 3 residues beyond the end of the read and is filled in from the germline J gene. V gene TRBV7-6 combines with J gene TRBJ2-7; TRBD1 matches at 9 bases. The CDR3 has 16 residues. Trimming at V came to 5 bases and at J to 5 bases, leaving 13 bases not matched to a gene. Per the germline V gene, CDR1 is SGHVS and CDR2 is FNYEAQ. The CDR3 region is CASSQLDRGISDEQYF. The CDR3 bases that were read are TGTGCCAGCAGCCAATTAGACAGGGGGATCTCTGACGAG.

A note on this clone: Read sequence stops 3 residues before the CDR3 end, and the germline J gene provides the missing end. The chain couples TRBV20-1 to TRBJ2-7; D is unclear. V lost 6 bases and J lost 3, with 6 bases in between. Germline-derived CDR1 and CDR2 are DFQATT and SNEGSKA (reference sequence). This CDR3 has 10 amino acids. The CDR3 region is CSAKNYEQYF. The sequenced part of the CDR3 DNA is TGCAGTGCCAAAAACTACGAG.